These T cell receptor beta chains were read from a single sample in a study of blood T cell repertoires in COVID-19. The protocol was immunoSEQ multiplex PCR, while the TCRdb copy is restricted to in-frame clones and leaves out a portion. There are some 200,000 clones in the sample; around 95% occur only once, and 0.6% to 0.9% lies in the top ten. Sequencing was performed on peripheral blood. The receptor set was obtained from a man aged 25-45 years with COVID-19, enrolled during active disease. Each CDR3 is given with its conserved first and last residue. Fields, in order: V gene, clone size, D gene, J gene, CDR3 protein, CDR3 DNA. D genes are given only for firm matches. The listing skips clone size in some rows; elsewhere it reads once, few, many or a size class.

V: TRBV7-3
size: once
D: TRBD2
J: TRBJ2-3
CDR3: CASSLTSGLASTDTQYF
DNA: TGTGCCAGCAGCTTAACCTCGGGACTAGCGTCGACAGATACGCAGTATTTT

V: TRBV7-9
size: NA
D: NA
J: TRBJ1-2
CDR3: CASSLGTLGGSGYTF
DNA: TGTGCCAGCAGCTTAGGAACCCTAGGGGGTAGTGGCTACACCTTC

V: TRBV15
size: NA
D: TRBD1
J: TRBJ2-1
CDR3: CATSRGRARGYNEQFF
DNA: TGTGCCACCAGCAGAGGTCGAGCCAGGGGGTACAATGAGCAGTTCTTC

V: TRBV19
size: once
D: NA
J: TRBJ1-5
CDR3: CASSMGVGRLSNQPQHF
DNA: TGTGCCAGTAGTATGGGTGTGGGGCGGCTTAGCAATCAGCCCCAGCATTTT

V: TRBV19
size: NA
D: TRBD1
J: TRBJ2-3
CDR3: CASSIRTGGTDTQYF
DNA: TGTGCCAGTAGTATCAGGACAGGGGGGACAGATACGCAGTATTTT

V: TRBV18
size: NA
D: TRBD1
J: TRBJ2-2
CDR3: CASSDRDSTGELFF
DNA: TGTGCCAGCTCAGACCGGGACAGCACCGGGGAGCTGTTTTTT

V: TRBV5-1
size: NA
D: NA
J: TRBJ1-1
CDR3: CASSGQAMNTEAFF
DNA: TGCGCCAGCAGCGGGCAGGCAATGAACACTGAAGCTTTCTTT

V: TRBV29-1
size: NA
D: TRBD2
J: TRBJ2-3
CDR3: CSVEETSGGAADTQYF
DNA: TGCAGCGTTGAAGAGACTAGCGGGGGGGCCGCAGATACGCAGTATTTT

V: TRBV19
size: once
D: NA
J: TRBJ1-2
CDR3: CASSIETGTTYGYTF
DNA: TGTGCCAGTAGTATAGAAACCGGGACTACCTATGGCTACACCTTC

V: TRBV5-1
size: NA
D: TRBD1
J: TRBJ1-6
CDR3: CASSLGTGSSPLHF
DNA: TGCGCCAGCAGCTTAGGGACAGGATCTTCACCCCTCCACTTT

V: TRBV5-1
size: NA
D: TRBD1
J: TRBJ2-5
CDR3: CASSEQGAETQYF
DNA: TGCGCCAGCAGCGAACAGGGGGCTGAGACCCAGTACTTC

V: TRBV3-1/TRBV3-2
size: NA
D: NA
J: TRBJ1-3
CDR3: CASSQGRGGNTIYF
DNA: TGTGCCAGCAGCCAGGGTCGGGGTGGGAACACCATATATTTT

V: TRBV20-1
size: NA
D: TRBD1
J: TRBJ1-6
CDR3: CSASEQDRVLSPLHF
DNA: TGCAGTGCTAGTGAGCAGGACAGGGTTCTCTCACCCCTCCACTTT

V: TRBV9
size: NA
D: TRBD1
J: TRBJ1-2
CDR3: CASSVAGGYGYTF
DNA: TGTGCCAGCAGCGTGGCAGGGGGGTATGGCTACACCTTC

V: TRBV18
size: NA
D: TRBD1
J: TRBJ1-1
CDR3: CASSPSGGWFTEAFF
DNA: TGTGCCAGCTCACCTTCAGGGGGCTGGTTCACTGAAGCTTTCTTT

V: TRBV10-3
size: NA
D: NA
J: TRBJ2-1
CDR3: CATARGGTYNEQFF
DNA: TGTGCCACCGCGCGGGGTGGGACCTACAATGAGCAGTTCTTC

V: TRBV11-1
size: NA
D: TRBD1
J: TRBJ2-3
CDR3: CASSPRDRGSTDTQYF
DNA: TGTGCCAGCAGCCCCCGGGACAGGGGGAGCACAGATACGCAGTATTTT

V: TRBV6-5
size: NA
D: NA
J: TRBJ2-5
CDR3: CASSYSGTQETQYF
DNA: TGTGCCAGCAGTTACTCCGGGACACAAGAGACCCAGTACTTC

V: TRBV6-1
size: NA
D: NA
J: TRBJ1-5
CDR3: CASSDAGHQPQHF
DNA: TGTGCCAGCAGTGACGCAGGGCATCAGCCCCAGCATTTT

V: TRBV6-5
size: NA
D: NA
J: TRBJ1-6
CDR3: CASISADNSPLHF
DNA: TGTGCCAGCATATCAGCGGATAATTCACCCCTCCACTTT

V: TRBV24-1
size: NA
D: NA
J: TRBJ2-7
CDR3: CATSDFKATEGF
DNA: TGTGCCACCAGTGATTTTAAGGCCACAGAAGGCTTC

V: TRBV15
size: NA
D: NA
J: TRBJ1-2
CDR3: CATSRPLRAGYTF
DNA: TGTGCCACCAGCAGACCATTGAGGGCTGGCTACACCTTC

V: TRBV7-3
size: few
D: TRBD2
J: TRBJ2-1
CDR3: CASSPQGLAGPNEQFF
DNA: TGTGCCAGCAGCCCCCAGGGACTAGCGGGCCCAAATGAGCAGTTCTTC

V: TRBV2
size: NA
D: NA
J: TRBJ1-6
CDR3: CASSEGGGGLGSPLHF
DNA: TGTGCCAGCAGTGAAGGAGGTGGAGGTTTGGGGTCACCCCTCCACTTT

V: TRBV11-2
size: NA
D: TRBD1
J: TRBJ1-2
CDR3: CASSDRGGQLYGYTF
DNA: TGTGCCAGCAGCGACAGGGGGGGACAGCTCTATGGCTACACCTTC

V: TRBV2
size: NA
D: TRBD2
J: TRBJ2-3
CDR3: CASSRGGGTDTQYF
DNA: TGTGCCAGCAGCCGCGGGGGGGGCACAGATACGCAGTATTTT

V: TRBV6-2/TRBV6-3
size: NA
D: TRBD1
J: TRBJ1-1
CDR3: CASSYSIGDRVGDTEAFF
DNA: TGTGCCAGCAGTTACTCGATTGGGGACAGGGTGGGGGACACTGAAGCTTTCTTT

V: TRBV3-1/TRBV3-2
size: NA
D: TRBD1
J: TRBJ2-7
CDR3: CASNPGQGTYEQYF
DNA: TGTGCCTCCAACCCGGGACAGGGGACCTACGAGCAGTACTTC

V: TRBV4-1
size: NA
D: NA
J: TRBJ1-6
CDR3: CASSQAGIGSPLHF
DNA: TGCGCCAGCAGCCAAGCAGGGATAGGGTCACCCCTCCACTTT

V: TRBV2
size: NA
D: TRBD1
J: TRBJ2-5
CDR3: CASSRGRETQYF
DNA: TGTGCCAGCAGCAGGGGGCGAGAGACCCAGTACTTC

V: TRBV19
size: NA
D: NA
J: TRBJ1-5
CDR3: CASSLMSGSNQPQHF
DNA: TGTGCCAGTAGTCTCATGTCGGGTAGCAATCAGCCCCAGCATTTT

V: TRBV7-9
size: NA
D: TRBD2
J: TRBJ2-1
CDR3: CASSLGSASGVYNEQFF
DNA: TGTGCCAGCAGCTTAGGTTCGGCTAGCGGGGTCTACAATGAGCAGTTCTTC

V: TRBV7-9
size: NA
D: TRBD2
J: TRBJ2-7
CDR3: CASSLAAPGDYGEQYF
DNA: TGTGCCAGCAGCTTAGCCGCCCCCGGGGACTACGGGGAGCAGTACTTC

V: TRBV5-6
size: NA
D: TRBD1
J: TRBJ1-5
CDR3: CASKKGQLNQPQHF
DNA: TGTGCCAGCAAAAAGGGACAGCTCAATCAGCCCCAGCATTTT

V: TRBV5-1
size: NA
D: TRBD1
J: TRBJ2-1
CDR3: CASSLVFDRDIYNEQFF
DNA: TGCGCCAGCAGCTTGGTCTTTGACAGGGACATATACAATGAGCAGTTCTTC

V: TRBV24-1
size: NA
D: TRBD1
J: TRBJ1-5
CDR3: CATPDEGAPSNQPQHF
DNA: TGTGCCACCCCCGACGAGGGGGCACCTAGCAATCAGCCCCAGCATTTT

V: TRBV3-1/TRBV3-2
size: once
D: TRBD1
J: TRBJ2-7
CDR3: CASGTEVFYEQYF
DNA: TGTGCCAGTGGGACAGAAGTTTTCTACGAGCAGTACTTC

V: TRBV6-5
size: NA
D: NA
J: TRBJ1-1
CDR3: CASSYSGIQEAFF
DNA: TGTGCCAGCAGTTACTCGGGCATCCAAGAAGCTTTCTTT

V: TRBV28
size: NA
D: NA
J: TRBJ1-5
CDR3: CASSRPTEEPQHF
DNA: TGTGCCAGCAGTAGGCCGACAGAGGAGCCCCAGCATTTT

V: TRBV7-2
size: NA
D: TRBD1
J: TRBJ1-2
CDR3: CASSLATGGGYTF
DNA: TGTGCCAGCAGCTTAGCCACAGGGGGAGGCTACACCTTC

V: TRBV11-2
size: NA
D: NA
J: TRBJ2-3
CDR3: CASSLDREDTQYF
DNA: TGTGCCAGCAGCTTAGATCGGGAGGATACGCAGTATTTT

V: TRBV5-1
size: NA
D: TRBD2
J: TRBJ2-6
CDR3: CASSLPSGTGANVLTF
DNA: TGCGCCAGCAGCTTACCTAGCGGAACTGGGGCCAACGTCCTGACTTTC

V: TRBV6-5
size: once
D: TRBD1
J: TRBJ2-7
CDR3: CASRSPGQGTYEQYF
DNA: TGTGCCAGCAGATCCCCGGGACAGGGGACCTACGAGCAGTACTTC

V: TRBV6-5
size: NA
D: NA
J: TRBJ1-5
CDR3: CASSKDTTYNQPQHF
DNA: TGTGCCAGCAGTAAGGACACGACGTACAATCAGCCCCAGCATTTT

V: TRBV19
size: NA
D: NA
J: TRBJ1-4
CDR3: CASSAQVAAEKLFF
DNA: TGTGCCAGCTCTGCCCAGGTTGCTGCTGAAAAACTGTTTTTT

V: TRBV11-2
size: NA
D: TRBD2
J: TRBJ2-7
CDR3: CASSLGAGVTYEQYF
DNA: TGTGCCAGCAGTCTTGGGGCGGGGGTAACCTACGAGCAGTACTTC

V: TRBV7-6
size: NA
D: NA
J: TRBJ1-5
CDR3: CASSLSQGQHF
DNA: TGTGCCAGCAGCCTATCACAGGGCCAGCATTTT

V: TRBV5-4
size: NA
D: NA
J: TRBJ1-3
CDR3: CASSSRASGNTIYF
DNA: TGTGCCAGCAGCTCCAGGGCGTCTGGAAACACCATATATTTT

V: TRBV4-1
size: few
D: NA
J: TRBJ1-3
CDR3: CASSQPHRVSGNTIYF
DNA: TGCGCCAGCAGCCAACCTCACAGGGTATCTGGAAACACCATATATTTT

V: TRBV2
size: NA
D: NA
J: TRBJ2-7
CDR3: CASRGHQQDTSYEQYF
DNA: TGTGCCAGCAGGGGACACCAACAGGATACTTCCTACGAGCAGTACTTC

V: TRBV3-1/TRBV3-2
size: NA
D: NA
J: TRBJ1-2
CDR3: CASSQVVGVSYGYTF
DNA: TGTGCCAGCAGCCAAGTAGTAGGGGTTAGCTATGGCTACACCTTC

V: TRBV18
size: once
D: TRBD1
J: TRBJ1-2
CDR3: CASSPRQGRSGYTF
DNA: TGTGCCAGCTCACCTAGACAGGGGAGAAGTGGCTACACCTTC

V: TRBV11-2
size: NA
D: NA
J: TRBJ1-5
CDR3: CASSLNRDQPQHF
DNA: TGTGCCAGCAGCCTGAACCGGGATCAGCCCCAGCATTTT

V: TRBV11-2
size: NA
D: NA
J: TRBJ1-2
CDR3: CASSLESGGYTF
DNA: TGTGCCAGCAGCTTAGAATCGGGTGGCTACACCTTC

V: TRBV3-1/TRBV3-2
size: NA
D: TRBD1
J: TRBJ2-5
CDR3: CASSHTGGGETQYF
DNA: TGTGCCAGCAGCCATACAGGGGGCGGGGAGACCCAGTACTTC